Each of the 14 T cell receptor beta chains below was sequenced from the same sample in a study of blood T cell repertoires in COVID-19. The method was immunoSEQ multiplex PCR; TCRdb's version includes in-frame clones alone and lacks a portion of them. The table shows some 210,000 clones, with around 88% occurring only once. Sequencing was carried out using peripheral blood. The receptor set was obtained from a man over 45 with active or convalescent COVID-19.

The chain recombines TRBV30 with TRBJ1-1; D is perhaps TRBD1 (5 bases). With 0 bases removed from V and 3 bases from J, the gap between germline ends came to 8 bases. Germline assignment: CDR1 GTSNPN and CDR2 SVGIG (reference sequence). The CDR3 spans 13 residues. CDR3 sequence (DNA): TGTGCCTGGAGTGTACCGGGGGACACTGAAGCTTTCTTT. Protein product: CAWSVPGDTEAFF.

The chain joins TRBV18 to TRBJ1-4; no definite D call. V lost 0 bases and J 5 bases, leaving 7 bases between the germline ends. CDR3 length equals 14 residues. Germline V gene data show CDR1 as KGHSH and CDR2 as LQKENI. Here the CDR3 reads CASSPPSENEKLFF. The CDR3 nucleotides read TGTGCCAGCTCACCACCTTCGGAGAATGAAAAACTGTTTTTT.

This chain uses TRBV10-2 with TRBJ2-3; 8 nucleotides match TRBD2. Germline CDR1 is WSHSY and CDR2 is SAAADI. There are 15 residues in the CDR3. V shed 2 bases, J shed 2 bases, and the junction held 3 bases outside the gene matches. The CDR3 protein is CASSEQRGITDTQYF. The CDR3 DNA follows: TGCGCCAGCAGTGAGCAGCGGGGGATCACAGATACGCAGTATTTT.

The chain joins TRBV30 to TRBJ2-6, with unresolved D. The CDR3 totals 13 residues. V lost 4 bases, J lost 2 bases, and 6 bases lay in between. Germline assignment: CDR1 GTSNPN and CDR2 SVGIG (reference sequence). The CDR3 region has the DNA TGTGCCTGGACCCTTGCTGGGGCCAACGTCCTGACTTTC. Translated, it gives CAWTLAGANVLTF.

The chain couples TRBV7-3 to TRBJ2-1; 7 bases line up with TRBD2. The CDR3 runs 13 residues. Trimming at V came to 3 bases and at J to 6 bases, leaving 2 bases not matched to a gene. CDR1 is SGHTA and CDR2 is FQGTGA in the germline V gene. The CDR3 DNA follows: TGTGCCAGCAGCTTGGGCGGGGGCAATGAGCAGTTCTTC. Protein product: CASSLGGGNEQFF.

The rearrangement uses TRBV5-6 and TRBJ1-5; D gene uncertain. Trimming took off 0 bases at V and 4 bases at J, with 8 bases between the two ends. This CDR3 spans 14 amino acids. From germline, CDR1 is SGHDT and CDR2 YYEEEE. CDR3: CASSLGLVNQPQHF. CDR3 nucleotide sequence: TGTGCCAGCAGCTTGGGGCTGGTAAATCAGCCCCAGCATTTT.

The chain employs TRBV6-5 and TRBJ2-7; TRBD1 agrees at 10 bases. This CDR3 comprises 15 residues. V shed 6 bases, J shed 2 bases, and the junction held 7 bases outside the gene matches. CDR1 is MNHEY and CDR2 is SVGAGI in the germline V gene. The DNA for the CDR3 is TGTGCCAGCAGGGACCCGGGACAGGGGACCTACGAGCAGTACTTC. Translating it yields CASRDPGQGTYEQYF.

Turning to this clone: The same CDR3 also results from other DNA sequences found in this sample. The chain recombines TRBV30 with TRBJ1-1, with D unclear. V dropped 0 bases and J dropped 1 base, with 6 bases sitting between them. The CDR3 spans 13 residues. CDR1 is GTSNPN and CDR2 is SVGIG in the germline V gene (reference sequence). Here the CDR3 reads CAWSVRGNTEAFF. CDR3 bases: TGTGCCTGGAGTGTACGGGGGAACACTGAAGCTTTCTTT.

This chain uses TRBV7-9 with TRBJ1-1; D is perhaps TRBD1 (5 bases). V lost 6 bases and J lost 1, with 12 bases in between. The CDR3 runs to 14 residues. Germline loops: CDR1 SEHNR, CDR2 FQNEAQ (reference sequence). CDR3 sequence (DNA): TGTGCCAGCAGACCGACAGAACCGAACACTGAAGCTTTCTTT. Residues: CASRPTEPNTEAFF.

This rearrangement joins TRBV19 to TRBJ1-5; possibly TRBD1 for D (6 bases). Germline loops: CDR1 LNHDA, CDR2 SQIVND (reference sequence). V lost 5 bases to trimming and J lost 0 bases, with 23 bases between them. This CDR3 has 19 amino acids. The DNA of the CDR3 is TGTGCCAGTAGTCCCCAATGGCCAGGGGTTTCTAATAGCAATCAGCCCCAGCATTTT. It is translated as CASSPQWPGVSNSNQPQHF.

V is TRBV4-3 and J is TRBJ2-3; 11 nucleotides line up with TRBD1. Germline V lookup: CDR1 LGHNA, CDR2 YSLEER. The junction had 14 bases not matched to a gene; V was cut back by 1 base and J by 5 bases. The CDR3 has 19 amino acids. CDR3 amino acids: CASSQVSARGTGGLDTQYF. In DNA, the CDR3 is TGCGCCAGCAGCCAAGTGTCGGCTCGCGGGACAGGGGGTTTAGATACGCAGTATTTT.

The chain carries TRBV1 and TRBJ1-1; the D call in the table, TRBD1, was not verified against the DNA. TRBV1 counts as a pseudogene. This CDR3 is 15 amino acids long. DNA of the CDR3: TGCACCAGCAGCCAAGAGGGTTCCGACAGCACTGAAGCTTTCTTT. Amino acid sequence: CTSSQEGSDSTEAFF.

The chain recombines TRBV4-1 with TRBJ2-7; D possibly corresponds to TRBD1 (5 bases). The CDR3 loop spans 15 amino acids. CDR1 MGHRA and CDR2 YSYEKL come from the germline V gene. Trimming stripped 5 bases from V and 4 bases from J, with 18 bases between. The CDR3 nucleotides are TGCGCCAGCAGCTCTCCGACCACAGGAAGTTACGAGCAGTACTTC. Translation: CASSSPTTGSYEQYF.

V is TRBV9 and J is TRBJ1-2; TRBD1 might be the D (5 bases). The CDR3 loop spans 12 amino acids. Per the germline V gene, CDR1 is SGDLS and CDR2 is YYNGEE. V was cut by 3 bases and J by 10 bases, with 13 bases left in between. CDR3 coding DNA: TGTGCCAGCAGCGCAAACGCGGGGACCTACACCTTC. Translated: CASSANAGTYTF.